The rows below give T cell receptor beta chains drawn from one sample of a study of vaccination effects on CD4 cells after COVID-19. What these receptors recognize is not known. Clones were read by immunoSEQ multiplex PCR, and TCRdb kept only the in-frame ones, dropping some. The data show tens of thousands of clones, about 67% seen once. The sample was CD4+ T cells from PBMCs cultured with HCoV-229E spike peptides, taken after COVID-19 vaccination. The receptors were sampled from a human donor who received a COVID-19 vaccine. The CDR3 runs from the conserved cysteine through the conserved F or W. Fields, in order: D gene, V gene, J gene, clone size, CDR3 DNA, CDR3 protein. D genes are given only for firm matches. Size is omitted from some rows. Given values are once, few, many or a class for expanded clones.

.	TRBV2	TRBJ1-6	few	TGTGCCAGCAGTGAAGACAGTAATTCACCCCTCCACTTT	CASSEDSNSPLHF
.	TRBV6-8	TRBJ1-3	.	TGTGCCAGCAGTTATCGGCAGGGCCCTGGAAACACCATATATTTT	CASSYRQGPGNTIYF
.	TRBV6-5	TRBJ2-5	.	TGTGCCAGCACCCGGCGCAGGGCGGAGGAGACCCAGTACTTC	CASTRRRAEETQYF
.	TRBV30	TRBJ1-2	once	TGTGCCTGGACCCGACCCCGCCAGGGTAACTATGGCTACACCTTC	CAWTRPRQGNYGYTF
.	TRBV7-6	TRBJ2-2	.	TGTGCCTCCCGGATAGGGTCCCCGAACACCGGGGAGCTGTTTTTT	CASRIGSPNTGELFF
TRBD1	TRBV9	TRBJ1-5	.	TGTGCCAGCACCTCTTGTGGGTTAAGGGCCACAGGGGGCAATCAGCCCCAGCATTTT	CASTSCGLRATGGNQPQHF
.	TRBV2	TRBJ1-1	.	TGTGCCAGCAGCTCCCGACAGGTGAACACTGAAGCTTTCTTT	CASSSRQVNTEAFF
TRBD2	TRBV12-5	TRBJ2-3	.	TGTGCTAGTGGTAAGATCCCAGATGGACTAGCGGTTGTTACGCAGTATTTT	CASGKIPDGLAVVTQYF
.	TRBV24-1	TRBJ2-2	.	TGTGCCACCAGTGATTTTAGAGGGATCGCCGGGGAGCTGTTTTTT	CATSDFRGIAGELFF
.	TRBV5-1	TRBJ1-1	.	TGCGCCAGCAGCTGGTCGGGGGCCGACACTGAAGCTTTCTTT	CASSWSGADTEAFF
.	TRBV14	TRBJ2-6	.	TGTGCCAGCAGCCAAGATGTTGGACATCACCCCGGGGCCAACGTCCTGACTTTC	CASSQDVGHHPGANVLTF
.	TRBV19	TRBJ1-4	.	TGTGCCAGTAGTCCCGCCGGGCCGCTGGGGGAAAAACTGTTTTTT	CASSPAGPLGEKLFF
TRBD2	TRBV7-6	TRBJ2-3	.	TGTGCCAGCAGCTCTGGGCTAGCGGGGGGCACAGATACGCAGTATTTT	CASSSGLAGGTDTQYF
.	TRBV19	TRBJ1-4	.	TGTGCCAGTAGTCCCGGTGACATGGAAAAACTGTTTTTT	CASSPGDMEKLFF
.	TRBV4-1	TRBJ2-1	.	TGCGCCAGCAGCCAAACTGGCGGGGTCGGCTCCTACAATGAGCAGTTCTTC	CASSQTGGVGSYNEQFF
TRBD2	TRBV9	TRBJ2-1	.	TGTGCCAGCAGCGTAGGCCCCCTGACTAGCGGGGTTCGGAATGAGCAGTTCTTC	CASSVGPLTSGVRNEQFF
.	TRBV5-1	TRBJ1-1	.	TGCGCCAGCAGCTTACAAGGGGGGAACACTGAAGCTTTCTTT	CASSLQGGNTEAFF
.	TRBV7-2	TRBJ2-3	.	TGTGCCAGCAGCTCTGAGGGGGGAAATGGAGATACGCAGTATTTT	CASSSEGGNGDTQYF
.	TRBV21-1	TRBJ1-2	.	TGTGCCAGCAGCAAAGGTTTCAGGGGTCAGGGCTACACCTTC	CASSKGFRGQGYTF
TRBD1	TRBV27	TRBJ2-5	.	TGTGCCAGCAGTCAGTTCCGAGGGACAGCCTCTCAAGAGACCCAGTACTTC	CASSQFRGTASQETQYF
TRBD1	TRBV3-1/TRBV3-2	TRBJ1-5	.	TGTGCCAGCAGCCAAGAACCCCGGGACAGGGGGACAAGCGTTGGGAATCAGCCCCAGCATTTT	CASSQEPRDRGTSVGNQPQHF
TRBD1	TRBV7-2	TRBJ2-5	.	TGTGCCAGCAGCTCCATCGCCGGGACAGCAACTAGGGCCCAGTACTTC	CASSSIAGTATRAQYF
TRBD1	TRBV27	TRBJ2-3	.	TGTGCCAGCAGTTTGGGGGCACCGGGACAGGGGGGAGATACGCAGTATTTT	CASSLGAPGQGGDTQYF
TRBD1	TRBV6-5	TRBJ2-5	.	TGTGCCAGCAGATCAGGGGGTCGGGCGACCCAGTACTTC	CASRSGGRATQYF
.	TRBV24-1	TRBJ1-5	few	TGTGCCACCAGTCAAACCGACGGCGGCAATCAGCCCCAGCATTTT	CATSQTDGGNQPQHF
.	TRBV10-3	TRBJ2-5	.	TGTGCCATCAGTACCTCACAGCGTCGGTCGGAGACCCAGTACTTC	CAISTSQRRSETQYF
.	TRBV2	TRBJ1-1	.	TGTGCCAGCAGTGAATCTGGGAGGGCCTATCCCATGAACACTGAAGCTTTCTTT	CASSESGRAYPMNTEAFF
.	TRBV27	TRBJ2-2	once	TGTGCCAGCAGTTTATCGATTGGCAGGGGCCAACGATTAAACACCGGGGAGCTGTTTTTT	CASSLSIGRGQRLNTGELFF
TRBD2	TRBV5-1	TRBJ2-2	.	TGCGCCAGCAGCGTCGGGGGGACCGGGGAGCTGTTTTTT	CASSVGGTGELFF
.	TRBV19	TRBJ2-2	.	TGTGCCAGTACCCCCCAGGGAATTAACACCGGGGAGCTGTTTTTT	CASTPQGINTGELFF